This TCR beta chain was sequenced in a study of blood T cell repertoires in COVID-19. As for the study in general: Samples came from the United States, Italy and Spain, spanning acute and convalescent COVID-19. PBMCs, B-cell-depleted T cells, or T cells provided the cDNA or gDNA that made up the material.

The CDR3 is 15 amino acids. Germline V gene data show CDR1 as MNHEY and CDR2 as SVGEGT. J was trimmed by 6 bases and V by 4 bases; bases with no gene match: 7. Original handling: Estimation of nucleated cell counts relied on the amplification of reference gene primers. Sequenced by immunoSEQ multiplex PCR; TCRdb stores in-frame clones only, minus some. The DNA was the basis for D and trimming; V, J and clone size are from that table. The sample yields 130,000 to 150,000 clones, around 80% seen once. This clone has a single count. The material sequenced was peripheral blood. V usage is TRBV6-2 or TRBV6-3 and J usage is TRBJ2-3, with 10 bases identical to TRBD2. The receptor comes from a man in his sixties with active or convalescent COVID-19. In DNA, the CDR3 is TGTGCCAGCAGTTCTCTAGCGGGAGACGTGGATACGCAGTATTTT. This sequence encodes CASSSLAGDVDTQYF.